Described below is a single T cell receptor beta chain sequence and its context. Antigen unknown. This sample was included in a study of response to subunit inactivated influenza vaccine. Findings and caveats of the study: Every seasonal influenza vaccination brings in few new T cells, the authors suggested.

The germline gives CDR1 SGHVS, CDR2 FQNEAQ. The V segment lost 7 bases and the J segment 4 bases; nucleotides outside the gene matches: 7. This CDR3 has 14 amino acids. A single record per CDR3 protein comes from TCRdb applying MiXCR to the RT-PCR reads. Of 150,000 or so distinct CDR3 sequences listed, approximately 11% are singletons. This sequence originates from a man between 50 and 69 years old who received an inactivated influenza vaccine. The sample was CD8+ T cells sorted from PBMCs, taken about 24 months after vaccination. This chain joins TRBV7-8 and TRBJ2-7; 10 bases fit TRBD1. The CDR3 protein is CASKETGGGYEQYF. The CDR3 bases are TGTGCCAGCAAGGAGACAGGGGGCGGGTACGAGCAGTACTTC.